The next 15 T cell receptor beta chains were all read from a single sample in a study of cytomegalovirus exposure and HLA in healthy donors. With 60 Vbeta and 13 Jbeta primers, the PCR was carried out. Method: immunoSEQ multiplex PCR; TCRdb's copy keeps in-frame clones and lacks some. The top ten clones hold about 4.3% of a sample with fewer than 200,000 clones, about 85% of them seen once. The specimen was PBMCs. Receptors originate from a woman in her 50s in good health and CMV-seropositive.

In its sample, this clone was seen a few times. Relative to the germline gene, one junction end is altered; a read error may explain this. The J gene is TRBJ2-5, the V gene TRBV7-9, with 9 bases matching TRBD2. Germline loops: CDR1 SEHNR, CDR2 FQNEAQ (reference sequence). The CDR3 runs to 15 residues. Here the CDR3 DNA reads TGTTCCAGCAGCTTAGGGCTAGCGGGACAAGAGACCCAGTACTTC. It is translated as CSSSLGLAGQETQYF.

The rearrangement uses TRBV5-6 and TRBJ2-7, with 9 bases aligning to TRBD1. Germline CDR1 SGHDT, CDR2 YYEEEE. V shed 5 bases, J shed 2 bases, and the junction held 5 bases outside the gene matches. The length of the CDR3 is 14 residues. Here the CDR3 reads CASRTGGRPYEQYF. The DNA for the CDR3 is TGTGCCAGCAGGACAGGGGGAAGGCCCTACGAGCAGTACTTC.

This clone has just one count. V usage is TRBV27 and J usage is TRBJ1-1, with D unclear. Germline V CDR1 and CDR2: MNHEY, SMNVEV (reference sequence). The V gene lost 2 bases and the J gene lost 1 base, with 8 bases spanning the gap. The CDR3 extends over 14 amino acids. CDR3 residues: CASSLAGPNTEAFF. DNA for the CDR3: TGTGCCAGCAGTTTAGCGGGCCCGAACACTGAAGCTTTCTTT.

This rearrangement joins TRBV18 to TRBJ2-2; TRBD1 matches at 7 bases. The V and J ends lost 3 bases and 6 bases, in that order; junction bases with no gene match: 7. Germline loops: CDR1 KGHSH, CDR2 LQKENI. This CDR3 has 15 amino acids. The CDR3 loop is CASSPDSQGAGELFF. CDR3 nucleotide sequence: TGTGCCAGCTCACCGGACAGCCAGGGGGCCGGGGAGCTGTTTTTT.

The chain has TRBV5-1 and TRBJ1-3; 10 bases are shared with TRBD1. CDR1 is SGHRS, CDR2 YFSETQ, per germline. The CDR3 is 16 residues long. J gave up 3 bases and V 5 bases, and 8 bases lay outside the gene matches. DNA for the CDR3: TGCGCCAGCAGTCTACTGACAGGGGGCGATGGAAACACCATATATTTT. It encodes CASSLLTGGDGNTIYF.

This rearrangement joins TRBV19 to TRBJ2-7; 9 bases are shared with TRBD1. V was pared by 5 bases and J by 4 bases, with 9 bases of the junction left unmatched. The germline gives CDR1 LNHDA, CDR2 SQIVND (reference sequence). CDR3 length: 15 residues. The CDR3 reads CASSVTGTGLYEQYF. The CDR3 DNA is TGTGCCAGTAGTGTGACCGGGACAGGGCTATACGAGCAGTACTTC.

This clone has only a few counts. The J gene is TRBJ1-1, the V gene TRBV19, with D uncertain. This CDR3 is 13 amino acids long. CDR1 and CDR2 from the germline V gene are LNHDA and SQIVND (reference sequence). V lost 11 bases and J 4 bases, leaving 17 bases between the germline ends. The CDR3 protein is CAGKGRGGTEAFF. The CDR3 DNA reads TGTGCCGGGAAAGGGCGGGGTGGCACTGAAGCTTTCTTT. Filled out from reference TRBV19 and TRBJ1-1, the complete variable domain reads DGGITQSPKYLFRKEGQNVTLSCEQNLNHDAMYWYRQDPGQGLRLIYYSQIVNDFQKGDIAEGYSVSREKKESFPLTVTSAQKNPTAFYLCAGKGRGGTEAFFGQGTRLTVV.

The chain combines TRBV10-3 with TRBJ2-5, with a possible D match to TRBD1 (5 bases). Germline values: CDR1 ENHRY, CDR2 SYGVKD. Trimming shortened V by 4 bases and J by 5 bases, and 14 bases separated the two germline ends. The length of the CDR3 is 14 residues. This chain's CDR3 is CAISGGQSRETQYF. CDR3 nucleotides: TGTGCCATCAGTGGGGGCCAGTCAAGGGAGACCCAGTACTTC.

Only a few counts were recorded for this clone. Mismatch with germline at one junction end may stem from a read error. The chain recombines TRBV7-9 with TRBJ2-7; D might be TRBD1 (8 bases). Looked up from germline, CDR1 is SEHNR and CDR2 is FQNEAQ (reference sequence). CDR3 length equals 14 residues. CDR3 region: CSSSWGGQVYEQYF. The CDR3 DNA follows: TGTTCCAGCAGCTGGGGGGGACAGGTCTACGAGCAGTACTTC. The whole variable domain, remainder taken from reference TRBV7-9 and TRBJ2-7, is DTGVSQNPRHKITKRGQNVTFRCDPISEHNRLYWYRQTLGQGPEFLTYFQNEAQLEKSRLLSDRFSAERPKGSFSTLEIQRTEQGDSAMYLCSSSWGGQVYEQYFGPGTRLTVT.

The chain carries TRBV6-5 and TRBJ1-4; D unclear. The CDR3 runs to 11 residues. V shed 7 bases and J shed 6 bases, with 6 bases lying between them. The germline CDR1 and CDR2 sequences are MNHEY and SVGAGI. The CDR3 reads CASKRDEKLFF. DNA for the CDR3: TGTGCCAGCAAGAGAGATGAAAAACTGTTTTTT.

The V call is TRBV7-6, the J call TRBJ2-2; D not certain. Germline assignment: CDR1 SGHVS and CDR2 FNYEAQ. With 4 bases removed from V and 0 bases from J, the gap between germline ends came to 6 bases. CDR3 length: 14 residues. DNA of the CDR3: TGTGCCAGCAGCTCCTACGCGAACACCGGGGAGCTGTTTTTT. Translation: CASSSYANTGELFF.

This sequence joins TRBV18 and TRBJ1-1; 8 bases map to TRBD1. Germline V gene lookup returns CDR1 KGHSH and CDR2 LQKENI. The CDR3 length is 19 residues. J lost 4 bases, V lost 1 base, and 17 bases had no gene match. The CDR3 sequence: CASSPQDRGSLYRITEAFF. The DNA for the CDR3 is TGTGCCAGCTCACCACAAGACAGGGGCTCACTTTATCGTATCACTGAAGCTTTCTTT.

The chain has TRBV9 and TRBJ2-7; possibly TRBD2 for D (6 bases). CDR1 is SGDLS, CDR2 YYNGEE, per germline. The CDR3 sequence is 15 residues long. The V gene lost 0 bases and the J gene lost 5 bases, with 15 bases spanning the gap. CDR3: CASSVGAGAGNEQYF. CDR3 coding DNA: TGTGCCAGCAGCGTAGGGGCGGGCGCGGGGAACGAGCAGTACTTC.

The chain combines TRBV9 with TRBJ1-1, with no clear D. V dropped 0 bases and J dropped 1 base, with 10 bases sitting between them. Looked up from germline, CDR1 is SGDLS and CDR2 is YYNGEE. CDR3 length: 15 amino acids. In DNA form, the CDR3 reads TGTGCCAGCAGCGTAGGTGGCCCCTGGAACACTGAAGCTTTCTTT. Protein sequence: CASSVGGPWNTEAFF.

The chain combines TRBV11-2 with TRBJ1-4, with D maybe TRBD1 (5 bases). Germline CDR1 SGHAT, CDR2 FQNNGV. This CDR3 is built from 15 residues. Trimming took 1 base from V and 10 from J, leaving 16 bases between them. CDR3 in amino acids: CASSLVGGDGRKLFF. CDR3 sequence (DNA): TGTGCCAGCAGCTTAGTGGGAGGGGACGGTAGAAAACTGTTTTTT.